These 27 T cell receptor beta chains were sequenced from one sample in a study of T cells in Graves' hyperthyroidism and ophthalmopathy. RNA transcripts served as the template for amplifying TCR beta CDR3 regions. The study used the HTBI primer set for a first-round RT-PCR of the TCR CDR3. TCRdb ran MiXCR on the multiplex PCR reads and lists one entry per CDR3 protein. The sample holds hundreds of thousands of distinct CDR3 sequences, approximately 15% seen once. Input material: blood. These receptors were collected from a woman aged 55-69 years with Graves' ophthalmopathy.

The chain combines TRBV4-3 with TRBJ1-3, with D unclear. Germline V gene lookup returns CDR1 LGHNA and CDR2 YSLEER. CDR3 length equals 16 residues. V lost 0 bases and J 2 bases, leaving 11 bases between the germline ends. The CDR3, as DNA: TGCGCCAGCAGCCAAGACCGCGCACCGCCTGGAAACACCATATATTTT. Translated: CASSQDRAPPGNTIYF.

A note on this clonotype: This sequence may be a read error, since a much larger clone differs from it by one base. The CDR3 loop is CATVSGNTTYF. CDR3 DNA sequence: TGTGCCACCGTCTCTGGAAACACCACATATTTT. The chain carries TRBV27 and TRBJ1-3; D gene uncertain. Germline V gives CDR1 MNHEY, CDR2 SMNVEV (reference sequence). The CDR3 contains 11 residues.

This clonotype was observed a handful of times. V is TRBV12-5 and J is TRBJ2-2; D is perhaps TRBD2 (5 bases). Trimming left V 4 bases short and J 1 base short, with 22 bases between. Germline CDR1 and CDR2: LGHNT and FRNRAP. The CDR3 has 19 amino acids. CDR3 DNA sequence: TGTGCTAGTGGTTCACCGCCTGGGGAGAGGAACAGGAACACCGGGGAGCTGTTTTTT. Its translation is CASGSPPGERNRNTGELFF.

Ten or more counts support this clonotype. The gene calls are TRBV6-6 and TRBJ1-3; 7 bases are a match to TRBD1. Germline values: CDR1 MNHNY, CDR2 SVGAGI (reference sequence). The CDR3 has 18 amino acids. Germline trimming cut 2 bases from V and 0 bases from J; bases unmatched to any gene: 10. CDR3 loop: CASSYNVARDSSGNTIYF. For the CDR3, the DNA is TGTGCCAGCAGTTACAATGTCGCCCGGGACAGCTCTGGAAACACCATATATTTT.

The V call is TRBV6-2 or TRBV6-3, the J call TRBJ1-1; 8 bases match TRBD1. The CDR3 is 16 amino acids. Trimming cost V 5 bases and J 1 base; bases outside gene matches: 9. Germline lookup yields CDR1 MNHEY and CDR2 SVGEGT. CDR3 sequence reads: CASSPDRASPNTEAFF. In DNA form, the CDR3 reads TGTGCCAGCAGTCCGGACAGGGCTTCACCGAACACTGAAGCTTTCTTT.

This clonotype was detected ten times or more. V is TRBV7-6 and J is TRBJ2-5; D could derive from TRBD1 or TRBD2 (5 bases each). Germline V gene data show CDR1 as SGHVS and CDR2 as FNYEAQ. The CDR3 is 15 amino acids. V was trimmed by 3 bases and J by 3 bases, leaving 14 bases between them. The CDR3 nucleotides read TGTGCCAGCAGCTTGGGGCCCGGGACGGAAGAGACCCAGTACTTC. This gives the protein CASSLGPGTEETQYF.

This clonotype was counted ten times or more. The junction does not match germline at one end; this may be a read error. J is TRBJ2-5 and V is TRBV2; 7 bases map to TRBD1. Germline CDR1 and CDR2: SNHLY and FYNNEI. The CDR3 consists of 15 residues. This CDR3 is CASREERQGGETQYF. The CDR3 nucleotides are TGTGCCAGCAGAGAAGAAAGACAGGGCGGGGAGACCCAGTACTTC.

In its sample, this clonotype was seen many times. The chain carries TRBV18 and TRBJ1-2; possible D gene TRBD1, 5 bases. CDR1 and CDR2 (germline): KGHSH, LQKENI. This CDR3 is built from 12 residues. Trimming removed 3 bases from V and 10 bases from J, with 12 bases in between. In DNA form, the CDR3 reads TGTGCCAGCTCACCCCAGGAGGGGCCCTACACCTTC. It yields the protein CASSPQEGPYTF.

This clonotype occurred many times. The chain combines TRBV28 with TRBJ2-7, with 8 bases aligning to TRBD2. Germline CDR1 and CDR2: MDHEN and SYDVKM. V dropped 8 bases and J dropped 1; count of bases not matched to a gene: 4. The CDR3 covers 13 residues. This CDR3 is CASERELSYEQYF. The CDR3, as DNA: TGTGCCAGCGAGCGGGAGCTATCCTACGAGCAGTACTTC.

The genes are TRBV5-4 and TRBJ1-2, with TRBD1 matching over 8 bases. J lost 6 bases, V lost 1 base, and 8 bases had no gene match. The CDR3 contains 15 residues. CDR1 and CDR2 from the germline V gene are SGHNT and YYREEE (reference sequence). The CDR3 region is CASSLLSGGSDGYTF. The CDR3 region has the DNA TGTGCCAGCAGCTTGCTATCAGGGGGCTCTGATGGCTACACCTTC.

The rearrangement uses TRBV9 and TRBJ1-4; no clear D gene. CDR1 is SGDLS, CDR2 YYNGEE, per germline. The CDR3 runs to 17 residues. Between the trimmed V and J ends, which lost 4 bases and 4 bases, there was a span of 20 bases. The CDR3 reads CASSPRTGRRINEKLFF. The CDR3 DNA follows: TGTGCCAGCAGCCCCCGGACCGGAAGGAGAATTAATGAAAAACTGTTTTTT.

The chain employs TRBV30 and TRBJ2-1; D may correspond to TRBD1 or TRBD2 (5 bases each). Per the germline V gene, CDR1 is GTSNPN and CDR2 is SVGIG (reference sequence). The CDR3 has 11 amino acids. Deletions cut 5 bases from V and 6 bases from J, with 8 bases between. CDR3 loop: CAWAGANEQFF. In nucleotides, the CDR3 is TGTGCCTGGGCCGGGGCCAATGAGCAGTTCTTC. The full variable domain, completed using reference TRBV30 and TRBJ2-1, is SQTIHQWPATLVQPVGSPLSLECTVEGTSNPNLYWYRQAAGRGLQLLFYSVGIGQISSEVPQNLSASRPQDRQFILSSKKLLLSDSGFYLCAWAGANEQFFGPGTRLTVL.

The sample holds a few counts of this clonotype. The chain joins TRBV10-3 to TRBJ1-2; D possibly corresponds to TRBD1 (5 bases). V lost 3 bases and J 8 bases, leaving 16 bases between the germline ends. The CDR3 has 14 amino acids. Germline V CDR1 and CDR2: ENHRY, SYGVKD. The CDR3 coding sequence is TGTGCCATCAGTGATTTGAGTAAGGGACGAGGCTACACCTTC. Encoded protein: CAISDLSKGRGYTF.

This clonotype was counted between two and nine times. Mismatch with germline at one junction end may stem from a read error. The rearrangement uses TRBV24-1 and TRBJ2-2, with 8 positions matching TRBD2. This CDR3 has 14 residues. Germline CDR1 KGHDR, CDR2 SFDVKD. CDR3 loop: CATSGGANAGELFF. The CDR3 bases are TGTGCCACCAGCGGGGGGGCGAACGCCGGGGAGCTGTTTTTT.

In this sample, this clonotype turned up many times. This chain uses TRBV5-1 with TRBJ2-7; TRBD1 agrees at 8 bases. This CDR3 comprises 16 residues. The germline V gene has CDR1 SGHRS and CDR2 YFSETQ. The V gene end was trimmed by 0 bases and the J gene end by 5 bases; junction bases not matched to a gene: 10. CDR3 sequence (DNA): TGCGCCAGCAGCTTGGCCAGGACAGGGTCTTTCAACGAGCAGTACTTC. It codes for CASSLARTGSFNEQYF.

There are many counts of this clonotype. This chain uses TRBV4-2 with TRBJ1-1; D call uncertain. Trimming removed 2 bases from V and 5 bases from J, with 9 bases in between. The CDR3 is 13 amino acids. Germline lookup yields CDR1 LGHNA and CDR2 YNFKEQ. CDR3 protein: CASSQSLGTEAFF. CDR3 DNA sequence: TGTGCCAGCAGCCAATCCTTGGGGACTGAAGCTTTCTTT.

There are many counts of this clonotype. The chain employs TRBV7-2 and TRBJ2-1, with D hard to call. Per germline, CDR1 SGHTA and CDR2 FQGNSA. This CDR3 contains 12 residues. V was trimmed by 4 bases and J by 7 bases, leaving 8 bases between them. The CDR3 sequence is CASSSGLNEQFF. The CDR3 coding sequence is TGTGCCAGCAGCTCGGGCCTTAATGAGCAGTTCTTC.

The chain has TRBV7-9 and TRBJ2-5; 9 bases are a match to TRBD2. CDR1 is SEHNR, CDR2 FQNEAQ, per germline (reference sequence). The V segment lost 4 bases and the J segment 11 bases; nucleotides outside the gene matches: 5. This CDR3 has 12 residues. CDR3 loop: CASSSIAGAQYF. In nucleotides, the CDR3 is TGTGCCAGCAGCTCCATAGCGGGAGCTCAGTACTTC.

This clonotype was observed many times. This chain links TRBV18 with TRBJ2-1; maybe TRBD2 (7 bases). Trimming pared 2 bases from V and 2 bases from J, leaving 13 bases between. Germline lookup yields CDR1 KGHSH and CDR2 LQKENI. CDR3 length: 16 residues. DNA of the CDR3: TGTGCCAGCTCACCAATGGGGGGGGCGACCTACAATGAGCAGTTCTTC. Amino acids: CASSPMGGATYNEQFF.

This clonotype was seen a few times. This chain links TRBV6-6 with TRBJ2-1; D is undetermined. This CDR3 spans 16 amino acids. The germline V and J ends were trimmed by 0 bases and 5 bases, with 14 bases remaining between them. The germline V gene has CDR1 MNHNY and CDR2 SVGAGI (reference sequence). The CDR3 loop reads CASSYSGRRPNNEQFF. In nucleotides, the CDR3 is TGTGCCAGCAGTTACTCCGGTCGGCGGCCCAACAATGAGCAGTTCTTC.

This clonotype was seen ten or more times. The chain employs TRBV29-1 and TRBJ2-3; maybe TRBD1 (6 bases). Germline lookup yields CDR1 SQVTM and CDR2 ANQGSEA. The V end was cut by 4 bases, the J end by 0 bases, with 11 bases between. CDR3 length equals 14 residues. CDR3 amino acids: CSVVGTQSTDTQYF. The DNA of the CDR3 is TGCAGCGTTGTCGGGACACAAAGCACAGATACGCAGTATTTT.

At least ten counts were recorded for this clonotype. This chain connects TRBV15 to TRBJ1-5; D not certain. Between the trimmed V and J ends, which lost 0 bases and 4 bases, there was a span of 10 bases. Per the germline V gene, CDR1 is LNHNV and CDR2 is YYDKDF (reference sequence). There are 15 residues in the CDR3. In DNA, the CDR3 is TGTGCCACCAGCAGAGATCCCGGAGGGAATCAGCCCCAGCATTTT. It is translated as CATSRDPGGNQPQHF. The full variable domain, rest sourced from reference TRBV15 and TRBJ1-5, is DAMVIQNPRYQVTQFGKPVTLSCSQTLNHNVMYWYQQKSSQAPKLLFHYYDKDFNNEADTPDNFQSRRPNTSFCFLDIRSPGLGDTAMYLCATSRDPGGNQPQHFGDGTRLSIL.

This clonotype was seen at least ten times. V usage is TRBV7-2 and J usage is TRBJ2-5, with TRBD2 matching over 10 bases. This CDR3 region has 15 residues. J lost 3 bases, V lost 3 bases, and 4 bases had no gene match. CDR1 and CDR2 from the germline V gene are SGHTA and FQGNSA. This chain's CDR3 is CASSLSLAGEETQYF. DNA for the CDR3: TGTGCCAGCAGCTTGAGTCTAGCGGGAGAAGAGACCCAGTACTTC.

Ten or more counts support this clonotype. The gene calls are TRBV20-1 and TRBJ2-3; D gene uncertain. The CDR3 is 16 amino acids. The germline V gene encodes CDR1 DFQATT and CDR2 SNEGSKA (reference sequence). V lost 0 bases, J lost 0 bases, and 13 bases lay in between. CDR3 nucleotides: TGCAGTGCTAGAGATCCCCAACTCACTAGCACAGATACGCAGTATTTT. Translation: CSARDPQLTSTDTQYF.

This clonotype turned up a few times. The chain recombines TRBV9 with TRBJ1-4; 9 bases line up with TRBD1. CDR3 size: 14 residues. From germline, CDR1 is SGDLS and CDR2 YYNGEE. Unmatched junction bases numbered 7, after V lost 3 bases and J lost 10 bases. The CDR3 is CASSARQGDGKLFF. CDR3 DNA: TGTGCCAGCAGCGCGCGACAGGGGGACGGAAAACTGTTTTTT.

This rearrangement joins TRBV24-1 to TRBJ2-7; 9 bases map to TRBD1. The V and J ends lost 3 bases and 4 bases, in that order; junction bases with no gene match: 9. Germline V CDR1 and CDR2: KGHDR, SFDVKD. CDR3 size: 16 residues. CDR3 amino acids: CATSDKDRGFGYEQYF. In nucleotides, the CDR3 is TGTGCCACCAGTGATAAGGACAGGGGTTTTGGTTACGAGCAGTACTTC.

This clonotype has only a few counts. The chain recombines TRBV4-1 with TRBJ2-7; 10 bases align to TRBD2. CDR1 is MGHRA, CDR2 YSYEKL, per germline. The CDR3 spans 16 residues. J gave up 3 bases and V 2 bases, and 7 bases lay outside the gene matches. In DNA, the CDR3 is TGCGCCAGCAGCCAAACTGAGGGACTAGCGAACTACGAGCAGTACTTC. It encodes CASSQTEGLANYEQYF.